This T cell receptor (beta chain) was found in a study of T cells in Graves' hyperthyroidism and ophthalmopathy. Study-level results: Among thyroid clonotypes expanded above 0.001, most also appeared in blood. Using 13 V-J features, a model discriminated ophthalmopathy from stable hyperthyroidism.

Investigators excluded patients with uncontrolled infection, other autoimmune disease, pregnancy or lactation. The germline CDR1 and CDR2 sequences are LNHDA and SQIVND (reference sequence). This CDR3 region has 14 residues. V was pared by 3 bases and J by 5 bases, with 10 bases between. TCR beta CDR3 regions were amplified from RNA. A first-round RT-PCR of the TCR CDR3 used the HTBI primer set. TCRdb independently ran MiXCR on the multiplex PCR reads; one entry per CDR3 protein. The table lists about 270,000 distinct CDR3 sequences, roughly 22% of them singletons. This clonotype has more than one count but fewer than ten. Its antigen remains unknown.

The TCR comes from a man aged 25-45 years with Graves' ophthalmopathy. The chain employs TRBV19 and TRBJ2-2; D may be TRBD1 (5 bases). The specimen was blood. The CDR3 here is CASSISGRTGELFF. CDR3 DNA: TGTGCCAGTAGTATTTCAGGGCGGACCGGGGAGCTGTTTTTT. The full variable domain, rest sourced from reference TRBV19 and TRBJ2-2, is DGGITQSPKYLFRKEGQNVTLSCEQNLNHDAMYWYRQDPGQGLRLIYYSQIVNDFQKGDIAEGYSVSREKKESFPLTVTSAQKNPTAFYLCASSISGRTGELFFGEGSRLTVL.